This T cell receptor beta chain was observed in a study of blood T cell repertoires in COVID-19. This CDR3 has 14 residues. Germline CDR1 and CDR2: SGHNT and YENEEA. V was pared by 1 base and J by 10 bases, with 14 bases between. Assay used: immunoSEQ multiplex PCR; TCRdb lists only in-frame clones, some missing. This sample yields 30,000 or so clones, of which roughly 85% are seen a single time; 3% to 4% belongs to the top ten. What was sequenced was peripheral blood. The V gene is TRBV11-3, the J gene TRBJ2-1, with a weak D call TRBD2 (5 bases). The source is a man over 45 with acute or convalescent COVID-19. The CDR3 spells CASSLGGEVREQFF. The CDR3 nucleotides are TGTGCCAGCAGCTTAGGGGGAGAGGTACGGGAGCAGTTCTTC.